Sequencing of this T cell receptor beta chain was carried out in a study of T cells in Graves' hyperthyroidism and ophthalmopathy. General study results and limits: Researchers report that a 13 V-J model separated ophthalmopathy from stable hyperthyroidism.

Hyperthyroidism was newly diagnosed in patients aged 18 to 65 (duration under 2 months). Used for diagnoses were clinical symptoms, serum thyroxine and TRAb, thyroid ultrasound and orbital computed tomography. The ends were cut back, 3 bases at V and 3 bases at J, with 9 bases in the middle. Germline lookup yields CDR1 SGHNT and CDR2 YYREEE (reference sequence). This CDR3 region has 13 residues. TCR beta CDR3 sequences were amplified from RNA transcripts. An initial round of RT-PCR targeting the TCR CDR3 relied on the HTBI primer set. TCRdb analysed the multiplex PCR reads with MiXCR anew, one entry per CDR3 protein. The table lists about 160,000 distinct CDR3 sequences, roughly 10% of them singletons. Comment on this clonotype: The antigen remains unidentified.

The chain recombines TRBV5-4 with TRBJ2-5; weak D call: TRBD1 (6 bases). The receptor's source is a woman aged 18 to 35 with Graves' hyperthyroidism that later progressed to Graves' ophthalmopathy. The material sequenced was blood. Here the CDR3 reads CASSSYREETQYF. The CDR3 nucleotides read TGTGCCAGCAGCTCATACAGGGAAGAGACCCAGTACTTC.